The entry below describes one T cell receptor (beta chain). Its specificity is unknown. The data belong to a study of blood T cell dynamics during melanoma immunotherapy. Overall study context: First-line therapy was either pembrolizumab or nivolumab with ipilimumab for metastatic melanoma. Broader study findings: Clones driving repertoire changes may be melanoma-specific or general immune activation. At W3, later disease-control patients showed bifurcated PBMC repertoire changes, unlike progressors.

Stated time point: pre-treatment baseline. Each bulk PBMC sample had roughly 400 ng DNA loaded. Measured with immunoSEQ multiplex PCR; TCRdb has only the in-frame clones, and not every one. The data contain fewer than 16,000 clones, roughly 84% of them singletons. Between the trimmed V and J ends, which lost 0 bases and 0 bases, there was a span of 21 bases. Germline V lookup: CDR1 LNHDA, CDR2 SQIVND (reference sequence). This CDR3 is 19 amino acids long. The material was blood, obtained from a patient treated with checkpoint blockade. This TCR derives from a human donor with melanoma. The V and J genes are TRBV19 and TRBJ2-7, with D possibly TRBD1 on 6 matching bases. In DNA, the CDR3 is TGTGCCAGTAGTATAGATCAGAACAGGGATCTACCAGGCTCCTACGAGCAGTACTTC. Its translation: CASSIDQNRDLPGSYEQYF.